This entry lists 6 T cell receptor beta chains sequenced from one sample in a study of CD8+ T cells in alopecia areata. Investigators isolated RNA and reverse transcribed it into cDNA to act as the sequencing template. This table comes from immunoSEQ multiplex PCR, and its TCRdb copy is limited to in-frame clones, with some not included. The sample records 2,500 to 3,000 clones, around 70% being singletons. Sequenced sample: skin. The source is a human donor in good health.

V gene TRBV7-1 combines with J gene TRBJ2-1, with D maybe TRBD1 (5 bases). TRBV7-1 is an ORF for which the function is uncertain. The CDR3 has 12 residues. V lost 4 bases to trimming and J lost 12 bases, with 13 bases between them. The CDR3 here is CASSLDQGGQFF. CDR3 DNA: TGTGCCAGCAGCTTAGATCAGGGTGGGCAGTTCTTC.

The chain links TRBV7-9 to TRBJ1-4, with 9 bases matching TRBD1. The ends lost 3 bases at V and 6 bases at J; junction bases unmatched: 2. Germline assignment: CDR1 SEHNR and CDR2 FQNEAQ (reference sequence). This CDR3 is built from 14 residues. The CDR3 reads CASSFGDRDEKLFF. CDR3 nucleotide sequence: TGTGCCAGCAGCTTCGGGGACAGGGATGAAAAACTGTTTTTT.

The chain joins TRBV28 to TRBJ2-2, with D possibly matching TRBD2 (5 bases). CDR3 length equals 15 residues. The germline gives CDR1 MDHEN, CDR2 SYDVKM. Trimming took off 7 bases at V and 4 bases at J, with 16 bases between the two ends. This chain's CDR3 is CASTLGGVGTGELFF. The CDR3 DNA sequence: TGTGCCAGCACCCTTGGAGGAGTGGGCACCGGGGAGCTGTTTTTT.

This clone is large (0.1 to 1%) within its sample. The chain recombines TRBV7-2 with TRBJ2-7; no clear D gene. The V gene's germline CDR1 is SGHTA and CDR2 FQGNSA. Trimming shortened V by 5 bases and J by 10 bases, and 18 bases separated the two germline ends. The CDR3 loop spans 13 amino acids. CDR3 residues: CASSILRQALQYF. In DNA, the CDR3 is TGTGCCAGCAGCATCCTACGCCAGGCCCTACAGTACTTC.

The rearrangement links TRBV7-2 to TRBJ2-3; D is possibly TRBD2 (5 bases). The CDR3 is made up of 16 amino acids. Germline-derived CDR1 and CDR2 are SGHTA and FQGNSA. The ends were cut back, 0 bases at V and 1 base at J, with 11 bases in the middle. DNA of the CDR3: TGTGCCAGCAGCTTAGCGCTCGGGGAGCGCACAGATACGCAGTATTTT. Translation gives CASSLALGERTDTQYF.

V and J are TRBV10-3 and TRBJ1-2, with D perhaps matching TRBD1 (5 bases). Germline lookup yields CDR1 ENHRY and CDR2 SYGVKD. Trimming pared 8 bases from V and 8 bases from J, leaving 21 bases between. The CDR3 sequence is 14 residues long. DNA for the CDR3: TGTGCCATCTCGGGGCCCAACAGGTCGGGGGGCTACACCTTC. This sequence encodes CAISGPNRSGGYTF.